The next 14 T cell receptor beta chains were all read from a single sample in a study of cytomegalovirus exposure and HLA in healthy donors. PCR was performed using 60 Vbeta and 13 Jbeta primers. Using immunoSEQ multiplex PCR, the repertoire was profiled, and TCRdb retains in-frame clones only, with some absent. The sample has tens of thousands of clones, and its top ten clones hold around 11%. The sequencing sample was made of PBMCs. The receptors come from a man younger than 35 in good health and CMV-seropositive.

Note on this clone: One end of the junction fails to match germline, which may point to a read error. The chain links TRBV30 to TRBJ1-4; 7 nucleotides match TRBD1. This CDR3 is built from 19 residues. The germline V gene has CDR1 GTSNPN and CDR2 SVGIG (reference sequence). In nucleotides, the CDR3 is TGTGCCTGGAGTACAGTCCACAGGGGATGGGGCGCAACCAATGAAAAACTGTTTTTT. Its translation: CAWSTVHRGWGATNEKLFF.

The gene calls are TRBV27 and TRBJ1-6; D is undetermined. The CDR3 is made up of 14 amino acids. Per germline, CDR1 MNHEY and CDR2 SMNVEV (reference sequence). The V gene lost 2 bases and the J gene lost 7 bases, with 9 bases spanning the gap. The CDR3 here is CASSLGRENSPLHF. In DNA form, the CDR3 reads TGTGCCAGCAGTTTAGGACGGGAGAATTCACCCCTCCACTTT.

The rearrangement uses TRBV6-5 and TRBJ1-2, with TRBD1 as a possible D gene (6 bases). The CDR3 consists of 16 residues. Trimming took off 0 bases at V and 2 bases at J, with 13 bases between the two ends. Germline CDR1 and CDR2: MNHEY and SVGAGI. The DNA of the CDR3 is TGTGCCAGCAGTTACTCGAAACAGGGTGGGAACTATGGCTACACCTTC. Encoded protein: CASSYSKQGGNYGYTF.

For the CDR3, the DNA is TGTGCCAGTAGCCTCCGACAGGGGGCGCGTGGCTACACCTTC. Encoded protein: CASSLRQGARGYTF. V gene TRBV19 combines with J gene TRBJ1-2, with 10 positions matching TRBD1. Germline lookup yields CDR1 LNHDA and CDR2 SQIVND (reference sequence). V was pared by 6 bases and J by 7 bases, with 8 bases of the junction left unmatched. The CDR3 has 14 residues.

The chain is built from TRBV6-1 and TRBJ2-3; TRBD2 matches at 10 bases. Germline V gene sequence: CDR1 MNHNS, CDR2 SASEGT. Unmatched junction bases numbered 8, after V lost 6 bases and J lost 5 bases. The CDR3 sequence is 15 residues long. The CDR3 spells CASRVSGRAEDTQYF. The CDR3 DNA sequence: TGTGCCAGCAGGGTGAGCGGGAGGGCCGAAGATACGCAGTATTTT.

The gene calls are TRBV6-6 and TRBJ2-7; TRBD2 matches at 11 bases. V gave up 10 bases and J gave up 3 bases; unmatched junction bases: 11. CDR1 and CDR2 (germline): MNHNY, SVGAGI (reference sequence). The CDR3 is made up of 15 amino acids. CDR3 coding DNA: TGTGCCACATCCATCCGACTAGCGGGGATCTACGAGCAGTACTTC. It yields the protein CATSIRLAGIYEQYF.

The chain links TRBV6-5 to TRBJ2-6, with TRBD1 matching over 7 bases. The CDR3 is 15 residues long. Looked up from germline, CDR1 is MNHEY and CDR2 is SVGAGI. The ends lost 6 bases at V and 2 bases at J; junction bases unmatched: 4. The CDR3 here is CASRQGSAGANVLTF. The CDR3 DNA reads as TGTGCCAGCAGACAGGGGAGCGCTGGGGCCAACGTCCTGACTTTC.

The rearrangement links TRBV10-3 to TRBJ1-2, with D possibly TRBD1 on 5 matching bases. The V end was cut by 4 bases, the J end by 8 bases, with 14 bases between. The CDR3 has 13 amino acids. Germline lookup yields CDR1 ENHRY and CDR2 SYGVKD. The CDR3 reads CAISGAAGDGYTF. The CDR3 DNA follows: TGTGCCATCAGTGGCGCGGCGGGGGACGGCTACACCTTC.

The CDR3 protein is CASRTSGNTGELFF. DNA for the CDR3: TGTGCCAGCAGGACTAGCGGGAACACCGGGGAGCTGTTTTTT. The chain recombines TRBV27 with TRBJ2-2; 9 bases are shared with TRBD2. Germline V gene sequence: CDR1 MNHEY, CDR2 SMNVEV (reference sequence). V dropped 6 bases and J dropped 1; count of bases not matched to a gene: 0. The CDR3 loop spans 14 amino acids.

The CDR3 reads CASSEWRLGSYEQYF. CDR3 nucleotides: TGTGCCAGCAGTGAATGGAGACTAGGGAGCTACGAGCAGTACTTC. The rearrangement joins TRBV25-1 to TRBJ2-7; D possibly corresponds to TRBD2 (6 bases). Germline loops: CDR1 MGHDK, CDR2 SYGVNS. The CDR3 is made up of 15 amino acids. With 1 base removed from V and 3 bases from J, the gap between germline ends came to 13 bases.

The V call is TRBV7-6, the J call TRBJ2-5; 7 nucleotides align to TRBD2. The J call may be mistaken, given a closer DNA end match to TRBJ2-7. Looked up from germline, CDR1 is SGHVS and CDR2 is FNYEAQ. This CDR3 region has 14 residues. This CDR3 reads CASSLGGGFNEQYF. As DNA, the CDR3 is TGTGCCAGCAGCTTAGGGGGGGGTTTTAACGAGCAGTACTTC.

The chain links TRBV10-1 to TRBJ2-7; D is ambiguous. CDR1 is WNHNN, CDR2 SYGVQD, per germline (reference sequence). The CDR3 runs to 17 residues. V was pared by 6 bases and J by 2 bases, with 23 bases between. The CDR3 here is CASSPGVSADVAYEQYF. Here the CDR3 DNA reads TGCGCCAGCAGCCCCGGAGTTTCGGCGGATGTCGCCTACGAGCAGTACTTC.

The chain recombines TRBV6-4 with TRBJ2-7; 7 positions agree with TRBD2. From germline, CDR1 is MRHNA and CDR2 SNTAGT. The V segment lost 6 bases and the J segment 5 bases; nucleotides outside the gene matches: 7. The length of the CDR3 is 13 residues. The CDR3 DNA sequence: TGTGCCAGCAGCCTGACTAGCCTCCACGAGCAGTACTTC. Amino acids: CASSLTSLHEQYF.

V and J are TRBV19 and TRBJ2-5; a weak D match, TRBD2 (6 bases). The CDR3 consists of 15 residues. Germline CDR1 reads LNHDA; CDR2 reads SQIVND (reference sequence). V shed 3 bases and J shed 4 bases, with 15 bases lying between them. CDR3 protein: CASSMRDPKRETQYF. CDR3 bases: TGTGCCAGTAGTATGCGGGACCCAAAACGAGAGACCCAGTACTTC.